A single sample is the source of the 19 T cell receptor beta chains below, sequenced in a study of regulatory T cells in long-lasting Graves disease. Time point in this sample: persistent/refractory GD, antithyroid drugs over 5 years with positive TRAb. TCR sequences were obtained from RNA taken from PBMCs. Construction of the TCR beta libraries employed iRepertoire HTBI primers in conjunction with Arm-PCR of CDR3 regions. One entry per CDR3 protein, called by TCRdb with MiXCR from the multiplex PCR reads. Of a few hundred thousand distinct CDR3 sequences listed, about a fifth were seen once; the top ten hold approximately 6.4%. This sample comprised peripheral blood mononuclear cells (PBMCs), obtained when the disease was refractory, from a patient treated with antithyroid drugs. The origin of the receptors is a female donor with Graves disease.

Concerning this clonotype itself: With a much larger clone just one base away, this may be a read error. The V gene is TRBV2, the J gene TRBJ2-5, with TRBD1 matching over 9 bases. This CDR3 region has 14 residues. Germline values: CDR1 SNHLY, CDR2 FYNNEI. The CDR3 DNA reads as TGTACCAGCAGGGCGACAGGGGGAGAGGAGACCCAGTACTTC. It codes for CTSRATGGEETQYF.

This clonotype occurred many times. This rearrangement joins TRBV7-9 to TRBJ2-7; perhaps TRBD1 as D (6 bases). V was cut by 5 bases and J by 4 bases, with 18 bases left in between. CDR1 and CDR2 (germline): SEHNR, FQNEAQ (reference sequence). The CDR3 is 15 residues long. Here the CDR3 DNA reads TGTGCCAGCAGCCTACAGGGCCATGGAGATTACGAGCAGTACTTC. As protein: CASSLQGHGDYEQYF.

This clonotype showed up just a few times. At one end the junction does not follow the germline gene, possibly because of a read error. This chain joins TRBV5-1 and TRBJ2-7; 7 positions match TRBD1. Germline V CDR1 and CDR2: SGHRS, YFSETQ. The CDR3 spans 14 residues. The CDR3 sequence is CAGSFEPQGPEQYF. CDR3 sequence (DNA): TGCGCCGGCAGCTTCGAACCACAGGGGCCCGAGCAGTACTTC.

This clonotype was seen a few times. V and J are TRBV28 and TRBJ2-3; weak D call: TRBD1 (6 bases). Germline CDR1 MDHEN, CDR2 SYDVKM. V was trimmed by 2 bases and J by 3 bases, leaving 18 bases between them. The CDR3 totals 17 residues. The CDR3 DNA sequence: TGTGCCAGCAGTTTACCGGCTGGGGCAGGGGAAACAGATACGCAGTATTTT. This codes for CASSLPAGAGETDTQYF. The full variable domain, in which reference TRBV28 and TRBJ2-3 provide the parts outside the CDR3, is DVKVTQSSRYLVKRTGEKVFLECVQDMDHENMFWYRQDPGLGLRLIYFSYDVKMKEKGDIPEGYSVSREKKERFSLILESASTNQTSMYLCASSLPAGAGETDTQYFGPGTRLTVL.

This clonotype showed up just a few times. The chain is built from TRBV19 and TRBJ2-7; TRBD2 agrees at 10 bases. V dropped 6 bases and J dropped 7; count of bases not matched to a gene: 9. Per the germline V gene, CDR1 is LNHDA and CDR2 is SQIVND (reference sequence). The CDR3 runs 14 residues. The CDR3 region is CASSLLAGAWEQYF. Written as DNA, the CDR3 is TGTGCCAGTAGCCTTCTAGCGGGAGCGTGGGAGCAGTACTTC. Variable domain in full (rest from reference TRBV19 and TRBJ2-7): DGGITQSPKYLFRKEGQNVTLSCEQNLNHDAMYWYRQDPGQGLRLIYYSQIVNDFQKGDIAEGYSVSREKKESFPLTVTSAQKNPTAFYLCASSLLAGAWEQYFGPGTRLTVT.

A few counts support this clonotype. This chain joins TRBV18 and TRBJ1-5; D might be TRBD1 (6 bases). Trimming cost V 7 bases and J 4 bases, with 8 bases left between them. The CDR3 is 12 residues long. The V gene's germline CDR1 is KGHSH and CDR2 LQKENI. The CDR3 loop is CASCRGNQPQHF. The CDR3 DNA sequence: TGTGCCAGCTGCAGGGGTAATCAGCCCCAGCATTTT.

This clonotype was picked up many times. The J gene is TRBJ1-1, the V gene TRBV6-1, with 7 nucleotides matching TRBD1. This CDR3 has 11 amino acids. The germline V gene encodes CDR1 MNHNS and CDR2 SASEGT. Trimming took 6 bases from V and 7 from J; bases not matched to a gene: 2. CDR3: CASRGQIEAFF. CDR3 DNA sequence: TGTGCCAGCAGGGGACAGATTGAAGCTTTCTTT.

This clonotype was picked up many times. CDR3: CATSGGGPSFGEQFF. The CDR3 DNA follows: TGTGCCACCAGTGGCGGAGGACCTTCCTTCGGTGAGCAGTTCTTC. The rearrangement links TRBV24-1 to TRBJ2-1, with D possibly TRBD2 on 5 matching bases. This CDR3 has 15 amino acids. Germline values: CDR1 KGHDR, CDR2 SFDVKD. The V and J ends lost 5 bases and 9 bases respectively, with 19 bases between them.

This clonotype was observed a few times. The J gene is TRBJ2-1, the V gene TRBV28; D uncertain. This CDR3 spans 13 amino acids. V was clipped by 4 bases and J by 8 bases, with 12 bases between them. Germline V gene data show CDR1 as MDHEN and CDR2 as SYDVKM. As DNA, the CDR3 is TGTGCCAGCAGTTCCATAGTGCAGGATGAGCAGTTCTTC. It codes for CASSSIVQDEQFF.

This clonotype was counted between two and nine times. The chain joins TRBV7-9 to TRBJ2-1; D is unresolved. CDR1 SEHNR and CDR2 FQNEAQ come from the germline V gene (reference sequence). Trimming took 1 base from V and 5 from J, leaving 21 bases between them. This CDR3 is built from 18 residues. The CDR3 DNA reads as TGTGCCAGCAGCTTAGTAGGCCCGGTCCTTTCAGAGGACAATGAGCAGTTCTTC. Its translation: CASSLVGPVLSEDNEQFF.

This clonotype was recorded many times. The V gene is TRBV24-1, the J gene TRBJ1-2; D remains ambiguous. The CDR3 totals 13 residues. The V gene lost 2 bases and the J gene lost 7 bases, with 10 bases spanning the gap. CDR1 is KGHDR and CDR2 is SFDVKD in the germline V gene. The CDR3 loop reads CATSDSSRTGYTF. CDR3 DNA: TGTGCCACCAGTGATTCCTCCCGGACTGGCTACACCTTC.

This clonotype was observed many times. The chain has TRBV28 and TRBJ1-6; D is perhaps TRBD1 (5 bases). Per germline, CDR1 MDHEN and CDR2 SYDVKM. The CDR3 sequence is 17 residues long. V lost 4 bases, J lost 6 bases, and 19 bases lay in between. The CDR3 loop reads CASSSLQGSWSNSPLHF. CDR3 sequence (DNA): TGTGCCAGCAGTTCGCTCCAGGGTAGCTGGTCTAATTCACCCCTCCACTTT.

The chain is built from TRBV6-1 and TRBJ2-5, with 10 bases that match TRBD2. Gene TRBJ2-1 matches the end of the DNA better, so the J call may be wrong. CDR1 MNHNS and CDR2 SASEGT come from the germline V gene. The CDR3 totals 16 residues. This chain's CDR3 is CASSAQRTSGDNEQFF. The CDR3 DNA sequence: TGTGCCAGCAGCGCTCAGAGAACTAGCGGGGACAATGAGCAGTTCTTC.

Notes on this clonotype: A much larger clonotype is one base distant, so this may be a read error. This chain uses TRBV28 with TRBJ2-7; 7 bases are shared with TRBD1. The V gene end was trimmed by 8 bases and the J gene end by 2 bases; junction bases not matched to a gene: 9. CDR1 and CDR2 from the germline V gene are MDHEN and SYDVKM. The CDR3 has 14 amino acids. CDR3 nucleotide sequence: TGTGCCAGCGCCCCGACAGGGTCAACCTACGAGCAGTACTTC. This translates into CASAPTGSTYEQYF.

In DNA, the CDR3 is TGTGCCAGCAGCTTGGCCCTGGGGTACCAAGAGACCCAGTACTTC. This encodes CASSLALGYQETQYF. V usage is TRBV5-4 and J usage is TRBJ2-5; no firm D call. Germline CDR1 and CDR2: SGHNT and YYREEE (reference sequence). V was shortened by 0 bases and J by 0 bases, with 9 bases between the two germline ends. The CDR3 length is 15 residues.

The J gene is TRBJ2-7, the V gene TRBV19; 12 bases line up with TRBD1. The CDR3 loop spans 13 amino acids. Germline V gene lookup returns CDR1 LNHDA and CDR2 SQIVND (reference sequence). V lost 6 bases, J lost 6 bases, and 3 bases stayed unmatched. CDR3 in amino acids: CASSGTGGFEQYF. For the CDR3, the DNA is TGTGCCAGTAGCGGGACAGGGGGCTTCGAGCAGTACTTC.

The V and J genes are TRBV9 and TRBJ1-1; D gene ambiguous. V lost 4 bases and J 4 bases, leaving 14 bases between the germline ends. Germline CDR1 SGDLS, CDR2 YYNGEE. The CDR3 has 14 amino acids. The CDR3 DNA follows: TGTGCCAGCAGCCCCTCGGGAACGGTCACTGAAGCTTTCTTT. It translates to CASSPSGTVTEAFF.

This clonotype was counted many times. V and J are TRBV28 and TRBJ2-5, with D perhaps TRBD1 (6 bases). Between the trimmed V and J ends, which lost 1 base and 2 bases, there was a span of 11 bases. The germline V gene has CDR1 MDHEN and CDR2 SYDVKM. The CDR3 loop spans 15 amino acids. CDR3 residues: CASSLLQGNQETQYF. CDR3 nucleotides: TGTGCCAGCAGTTTATTGCAGGGGAATCAAGAGACCCAGTACTTC.

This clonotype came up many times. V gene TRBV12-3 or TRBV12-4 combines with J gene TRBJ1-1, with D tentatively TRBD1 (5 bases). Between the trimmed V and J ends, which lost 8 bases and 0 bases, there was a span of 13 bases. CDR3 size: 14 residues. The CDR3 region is CASAKSGLNTEAFF. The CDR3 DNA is TGTGCCAGCGCAAAGTCAGGGTTGAACACTGAAGCTTTCTTT.